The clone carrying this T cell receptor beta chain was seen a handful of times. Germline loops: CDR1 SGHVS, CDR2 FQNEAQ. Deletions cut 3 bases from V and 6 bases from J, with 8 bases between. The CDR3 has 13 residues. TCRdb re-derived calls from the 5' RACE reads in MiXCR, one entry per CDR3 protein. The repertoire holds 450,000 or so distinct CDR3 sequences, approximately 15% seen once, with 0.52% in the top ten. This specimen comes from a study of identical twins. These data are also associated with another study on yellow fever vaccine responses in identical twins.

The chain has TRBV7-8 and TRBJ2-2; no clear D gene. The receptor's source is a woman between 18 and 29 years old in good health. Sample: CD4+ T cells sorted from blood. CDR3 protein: CASSFRLSGELFF. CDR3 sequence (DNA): TGTGCCAGCAGCTTTCGACTTTCCGGGGAGCTGTTTTTT.